This TCR beta chain is from a study of blood T cell repertoires in COVID-19. Looking at the study overall: The United States, Italy and Spain provided the acute and convalescent COVID-19 samples. The cDNA or gDNA used as material had been derived from T cells, B-cell-depleted T cells, or PBMCs.

V lost 4 bases and J 1 base, leaving 16 bases between the germline ends. This CDR3 has 16 residues. Germline V gene data show CDR1 as LGHDT and CDR2 as YNNKEL (reference sequence). Per the authors' pipeline: By means of reference gene primer amplification, nucleated cell counts were estimated. The assay was immunoSEQ multiplex PCR, and TCRdb's table has in-frame clones only and misses some. D and trimming were read from the DNA, whereas the V and J calls and clone size are those reported in that table. The data hold some 210,000 clones, with 83% observed a single time. The V and J genes are TRBV3-1 (or the pseudogene TRBV3-2) and TRBJ1-2; tentative D call: TRBD1 (5 bases). The sample was peripheral blood. This TCR came from a middle-aged man with active or convalescent COVID-19. The CDR3 nucleotides read TGTGCCAGCAGCCCCCCGGGGACTCTCGTTAACTATGGCTACACCTTC. Translated, it gives CASSPPGTLVNYGYTF.